This TCR beta chain comes out of a study of OX40 agonist ivuxolimab in advanced cancers. Study context: Melanoma, hepatocellular carcinoma, head and neck or renal cell cancer occurred in dose-escalation patients. Aged roughly 23 to 80 with a mean of about 60 years, they were 75% to 85% male.

The junction had 6 bases not matched to a gene; V was cut back by 4 bases and J by 3 bases. Germline assignment: CDR1 SNHLY and CDR2 FYNNEI. The CDR3 contains 17 residues. The assay was immunoSEQ multiplex PCR, and TCRdb's table has in-frame clones only and misses some. The sample lists around 26,000 clones, 81% seen once, with about a third in the top ten. Baseline, cycle 4 day 1, and cycle 7 day 1 were the blood sampling points. This TCR was recovered from an adult with an advanced solid tumor such as melanoma, head and neck, liver or kidney cancer. This specimen consisted of CD4+ or CD8+ T cells sorted from blood, obtained in a trial of the OX40 agonist ivuxolimab. This chain joins TRBV2 and TRBJ2-1, with TRBD2 matching 13 bases. Written as DNA, the CDR3 is TGTGCCAGCAGTGTTAGGACTAGCGGGGGAGTCTACAATGAGCAGTTCTTC. It codes for CASSVRTSGGVYNEQFF.